A selection of T cell receptor beta chains follows, all from one sample in a study of cytomegalovirus exposure and HLA in healthy donors. Sequenced by immunoSEQ multiplex PCR; TCRdb stores in-frame clones only, minus some. The sample contains fewer than 200,000 clones, 83% of which appear only once. Material for sequencing was PBMCs. The receptors were gathered from a man aged 40-50 years in good health and CMV-seropositive. Each CDR3 is given with its conserved first and last residue. D genes are given only for firm matches. A row's size may be missing; if present it is once, few, many or a size class.

J gene: TRBJ2-7; D gene: -; V gene: TRBV20-1; clone size: -; CDR3 DNA: TGCAGTGCTAACCGGGACGAGCAGTACTTC; CDR3 protein: CSANRDEQYF
J gene: TRBJ2-5; D gene: TRBD1; V gene: TRBV27; clone size: -; CDR3 DNA: TGTGCCAGCAGGGGACACCCGACAGGGTACCAAGAGACCCAGTACTTC; CDR3 protein: CASRGHPTGYQETQYF
J gene: TRBJ2-7; D gene: -; V gene: TRBV4-3; clone size: -; CDR3 DNA: TGCGCCAGCAGCCAAACCGGGACTCGCCGGTACGAGCAGTACTTC; CDR3 protein: CASSQTGTRRYEQYF
J gene: TRBJ1-3; D gene: -; V gene: TRBV11-2; clone size: -; CDR3 DNA: TGTGCCAGCAGCTTAGAGCGTAATGGAAACACCATATATTTT; CDR3 protein: CASSLERNGNTIYF
J gene: TRBJ1-5; D gene: -; V gene: TRBV6-6; clone size: -; CDR3 DNA: TGTGCCAGCAGCTCCGACAGGAATCAGCCCCAGCATTTT; CDR3 protein: CASSSDRNQPQHF
J gene: TRBJ1-2; D gene: -; V gene: TRBV6-4; clone size: -; CDR3 DNA: TGTGCCAGGAACCGACAGCCCTATGGCTACACCTTC; CDR3 protein: CARNRQPYGYTF
J gene: TRBJ2-1; D gene: TRBD2; V gene: TRBV27; clone size: -; CDR3 DNA: TGTGCCAGCAGAGCCGGGACTATTTTAGGTGAGCAGTTCTTC; CDR3 protein: CASRAGTILGEQFF
J gene: TRBJ1-1; D gene: -; V gene: TRBV7-9; clone size: -; CDR3 DNA: TGTTCCAGCAGCTCCCGACAGAACACTGAAGCTTTCTTT; CDR3 protein: CSSSSRQNTEAFF
J gene: TRBJ1-1; D gene: -; V gene: TRBV19; clone size: -; CDR3 DNA: TGTGCCAGTCGTGGACAGAACACTGAAGCTTTCTTT; CDR3 protein: CASRGQNTEAFF
J gene: TRBJ2-2; D gene: TRBD2; V gene: TRBV5-1; clone size: -; CDR3 DNA: TGCGCCAGCAGCTCAGGACTAGCGGGAGTCCCGAACACCGGGGAGCTGTTTTTT; CDR3 protein: CASSSGLAGVPNTGELFF
J gene: TRBJ1-2; D gene: TRBD1; V gene: TRBV7-9; clone size: -; CDR3 DNA: TGTGCCAGCAGCTTTCTCCGGGACAGCAACTATGGCTACACCTTC; CDR3 protein: CASSFLRDSNYGYTF
J gene: TRBJ2-5; D gene: -; V gene: TRBV4-1; clone size: -; CDR3 DNA: TGCGCCAGCAGCCCCCCCAGCGGGCAAGAGACCCAGTACTTC; CDR3 protein: CASSPPSGQETQYF
J gene: TRBJ2-7; D gene: -; V gene: TRBV5-1; clone size: -; CDR3 DNA: TGCGCCAGCAGCCTATCGTCTGGGGGGGACAAGTACTTC; CDR3 protein: CASSLSSGGDKYF
J gene: TRBJ2-7; D gene: TRBD1; V gene: TRBV5-1; clone size: once; CDR3 DNA: TGCGCCAGCGGCCCCACCCGGGACAGGGTGTCCGAGCAGTACTTC; CDR3 protein: CASGPTRDRVSEQYF
J gene: TRBJ1-1; D gene: TRBD1; V gene: TRBV19; clone size: -; CDR3 DNA: TGTGCCAGTGGAAAGACAGGGGAGAAAAACACTGAAGCTTTCTTT; CDR3 protein: CASGKTGEKNTEAFF
J gene: TRBJ1-2; D gene: TRBD1; V gene: TRBV19; clone size: few; CDR3 DNA: TGTGCCAGTAGTATAATAGGGGGCGCAAGATATGGCTACACCTTC; CDR3 protein: CASSIIGGARYGYTF
J gene: TRBJ2-1; D gene: TRBD2; V gene: TRBV5-1; clone size: -; CDR3 DNA: TGCGCCAGCAGCTTCCGAGGGAGCGGGAGGGGACATGAGCAGTTCTTC; CDR3 protein: CASSFRGSGRGHEQFF
J gene: TRBJ1-1; D gene: -; V gene: TRBV6-1; clone size: -; CDR3 DNA: TGTGCCAGCAGTTTTTTTATGAACACTGAAGCTTTCTTT; CDR3 protein: CASSFFMNTEAFF
J gene: TRBJ1-1; D gene: -; V gene: TRBV7-9; clone size: -; CDR3 DNA: TGTGCCAGTAGCTTAGACAGGAAAGCTTTCTTT; CDR3 protein: CASSLDRKAFF
J gene: TRBJ1-1; D gene: -; V gene: TRBV7-9; clone size: -; CDR3 DNA: TGTGCCAGCAGCTTAGCTTCCCAGGAAGCTTTCTTT; CDR3 protein: CASSLASQEAFF
J gene: TRBJ2-7; D gene: TRBD2; V gene: TRBV5-1; clone size: once; CDR3 DNA: TGCGCCAGCAGCTTGGGAGGTGGCGGGAGTCGATTAGGCGAGCAGTACTTC; CDR3 protein: CASSLGGGGSRLGEQYF
J gene: TRBJ2-1; D gene: -; V gene: TRBV7-2; clone size: -; CDR3 DNA: TGTGCCAGCAGCTTAGCTAGCCTCGTCGATGAGCAGTTCTTC; CDR3 protein: CASSLASLVDEQFF
J gene: TRBJ2-7; D gene: -; V gene: TRBV7-2; clone size: few; CDR3 DNA: TGTGCCAGCAGCCAGACTATCCTCTACGAGCAGTACTTC; CDR3 protein: CASSQTILYEQYF
J gene: TRBJ2-1; D gene: -; V gene: TRBV19; clone size: -; CDR3 DNA: TGTGCCAGTAGTATCCGACTACTTAACAATGAGCAGTTCTTC; CDR3 protein: CASSIRLLNNEQFF
J gene: TRBJ1-4; D gene: -; V gene: TRBV19; clone size: -; CDR3 DNA: TGTGCCAGTAGTATCGACAGGCGCCCGGAAAAACTGTTTTTT; CDR3 protein: CASSIDRRPEKLFF
J gene: TRBJ2-1; D gene: -; V gene: TRBV19; clone size: -; CDR3 DNA: TGTGCCAGTAGTGAGTACCCTAGGGGTGAGCAGTTCTTC; CDR3 protein: CASSEYPRGEQFF